Below, one T cell receptor (beta chain) is given with its context. Its specificity is unknown. These data originate in a study of cytomegalovirus exposure and HLA in healthy donors. About the research overall: An early release of data contained roughly 86 million unique TCRs, which came from HLA-typed donors. Notes on the study in general: Reportedly, TCR beta sequences accurately predicted HLA-A and HLA-B alleles in most subjects.

Use of 60 Vbeta and 13 Jbeta primers characterized the PCR. TCRdb's table, derived via immunoSEQ multiplex PCR, lists solely in-frame clones and lacks some. This table holds approximately 150,000 clones, around 90% found once. Germline values: CDR1 SEHNR, CDR2 FQNEAQ (reference sequence). The J segment lost 2 bases and the V segment lost 5 bases, leaving 9 bases of the junction unmatched. The CDR3 consists of 16 residues. The chain recombines TRBV7-9 with TRBJ2-3, with 8 bases lining up with TRBD1. The source of this sequence is a middle-aged woman in good health and CMV-seronegative. Material: PBMCs. DNA of the CDR3: TGTGCCAGCAGCACGTGGACAGGGATCTCCACAGATACGCAGTATTTT. Its translation: CASSTWTGISTDTQYF.